These 22 T cell receptor beta chains came from one sample sequenced in a study of T cells in Graves' hyperthyroidism and ophthalmopathy. TCR beta CDR3 regions were amplified from RNA. The HTBI set primed first-round TCR CDR3 RT-PCR. TCRdb re-called the multiplex PCR reads through MiXCR, storing one row per CDR3 protein. The table shows 500,000 or so distinct CDR3 sequences, with approximately 17% occurring only once. Sequencing was done on a sample of blood. Receptors were obtained from a woman in her late teens or twenties with Graves' ophthalmopathy.

This clonotype was recorded many times. V and J are TRBV28 and TRBJ2-7; 7 nucleotides line up with TRBD1. Germline V gives CDR1 MDHEN, CDR2 SYDVKM. CDR3 length: 17 amino acids. V lost 5 bases, J lost 3 bases, and 16 bases stayed unmatched. CDR3 region: CASSANRGRPTYYEQYF. CDR3 sequence (DNA): TGTGCCAGCAGTGCAAACAGGGGCCGACCAACTTACTACGAGCAGTACTTC.

With regard to this clonotype: One junction end does not reproduce the germline sequence, and a read error may be involved. V is TRBV6-5 and J is TRBJ2-5; TRBD2 aligns across 7 bases. This CDR3 comprises 15 residues. CDR1 and CDR2 from the germline V gene are MNHEY and SVGAGI. For the CDR3, the DNA is TGTGCCAGCAGTTACCCTAGCGGCCCCCAAGGGACCCAGTACTTC. As protein: CASSYPSGPQGTQYF.

The V call is TRBV7-9, the J call TRBJ2-5; TRBD1 matches at 7 bases. V dropped 4 bases and J dropped 3; count of bases not matched to a gene: 5. The CDR3 is 14 residues long. Per germline, CDR1 SEHNR and CDR2 FQNEAQ (reference sequence). The CDR3, as DNA: TGTGCCAGCAGCTCACCCGGGACAGAAGAGACCCAGTACTTC. This sequence encodes CASSSPGTEETQYF.

The V gene is TRBV28, the J gene TRBJ2-7; 9 bases are shared with TRBD1. The CDR3 length is 14 residues. Unmatched junction bases numbered 6, after V lost 5 bases and J lost 4 bases. The germline gives CDR1 MDHEN, CDR2 SYDVKM. The CDR3 loop is CASSDIGTGYEQYF. For the CDR3, the DNA is TGTGCCAGCAGTGACATAGGGACAGGGTACGAGCAGTACTTC. The whole variable domain, remainder taken from reference TRBV28 and TRBJ2-7, is DVKVTQSSRYLVKRTGEKVFLECVQDMDHENMFWYRQDPGLGLRLIYFSYDVKMKEKGDIPEGYSVSREKKERFSLILESASTNQTSMYLCASSDIGTGYEQYFGPGTRLTVT.

V is TRBV7-9 and J is TRBJ2-3, with 11 bases that match TRBD2. The germline CDR1 and CDR2 sequences are SEHNR and FQNEAQ (reference sequence). This CDR3 region has 17 residues. The junction had 10 bases not matched to a gene; V was cut back by 4 bases and J by 4 bases. This CDR3 is CASSSRLAGMHSDTQYF. The CDR3 nucleotides read TGTGCCAGCAGCTCCCGACTAGCGGGGATGCACTCAGATACGCAGTATTTT.

CDR3 DNA sequence: TGTGCCAGCAGCTTCCATGCCGCTCGGGGCTACGGCACTGAAGCTTTCTTT. It translates to CASSFHAARGYGTEAFF. The V call is TRBV11-2, the J call TRBJ1-1; possibly TRBD1 for D (5 bases). The V end lost 3 bases, the J end lost 4 bases, and 21 bases lay between the germline ends. From germline, CDR1 is SGHAT and CDR2 FQNNGV. CDR3 length: 17 amino acids.

The rearrangement joins TRBV20-1 to TRBJ2-7; perhaps TRBD1 as D (6 bases). The V gene lost 4 bases and the J gene lost 3 bases, with 10 bases spanning the gap. The CDR3 totals 12 residues. Germline V CDR1 and CDR2: DFQATT, SNEGSKA (reference sequence). CDR3 residues: CSATGDIYEQYF. CDR3 in DNA: TGCAGTGCTACAGGGGACATCTACGAGCAGTACTTC.

This clonotype came up many times. The chain recombines TRBV18 with TRBJ2-5; TRBD1 agrees at 11 bases. This CDR3 is 15 amino acids long. Per the germline V gene, CDR1 is KGHSH and CDR2 is LQKENI. V shed 4 bases, J shed 5 bases, and the junction held 6 bases outside the gene matches. The CDR3 bases are TGTGCCAGCTCACACCGGGACAGGGGGTTTGAGACCCAGTACTTC. Its protein product is CASSHRDRGFETQYF.

This clonotype was seen many times. This rearrangement joins TRBV6-2 or TRBV6-3 to TRBJ2-2; D not certain. Deletions cut 6 bases from V and 2 bases from J, with 13 bases between. This CDR3 is built from 15 residues. Germline CDR1 MNHEY, CDR2 SVGEGT. This CDR3 reads CASRNGFSNTGELFF. The CDR3 nucleotides read TGTGCCAGCAGAAATGGCTTCAGCAACACCGGGGAGCTGTTTTTT.

The V and J genes are TRBV11-2 and TRBJ2-3, with D perhaps matching TRBD1 (6 bases). The CDR3 spans 16 residues. Germline V gene lookup returns CDR1 SGHAT and CDR2 FQNNGV. V was pared by 5 bases and J by 2 bases, with 17 bases between. CDR3 coding DNA: TGTGCCAGCAGCGCCGGCCAGGGGACACACACAGATACGCAGTATTTT. It yields the protein CASSAGQGTHTDTQYF.

As regards this clonotype: Possible read error: a much larger clone is one base away. The chain is built from TRBV5-1 and TRBJ1-1; D is undetermined. The V end lost 4 bases, the J end lost 8 bases, and 15 bases lay between the germline ends. The CDR3 runs to 13 residues. The germline CDR1 and CDR2 sequences are SGHRS and YFSETQ. The CDR3 reads CASSPEGPVEAFF. CDR3 DNA: TGCGCCAGCAGCCCGGAGGGCCCCGTAGAAGCTTTCTTT.

The chain couples TRBV5-6 to TRBJ1-6; no firm D call. The V gene lost 1 base and the J gene lost 7 bases, with 12 bases spanning the gap. CDR1 SGHDT and CDR2 YYEEEE come from the germline V gene. The length of the CDR3 is 15 residues. The CDR3 is CASSLRVTGNSPLHF. CDR3 coding DNA: TGTGCCAGCAGCTTGAGAGTGACTGGGAATTCACCCCTCCACTTT. The variable domain in full, completed from reference TRBV5-6 and TRBJ1-6, reads DAGVTQSPTHLIKTRGQQVTLRCSPKSGHDTVSWYQQALGQGPQFIFQYYEEEERQRGNFPDRFSGHQFPNYSSELNVNALLLGDSALYLCASSLRVTGNSPLHFGNGTRLTVT.

This clonotype was recorded at least ten times. V and J are TRBV28 and TRBJ2-4; D is perhaps TRBD1 (6 bases). The CDR3 totals 15 residues. The germline gives CDR1 MDHEN, CDR2 SYDVKM. Trimming took off 2 bases at V and 3 bases at J, with 11 bases between the two ends. The CDR3 spells CASSLEQGFKNIQYF. In nucleotides, the CDR3 is TGTGCCAGCAGTTTAGAACAGGGCTTCAAAAACATTCAGTACTTC.

This chain uses TRBV27 with TRBJ2-1, with D perhaps given as TRBD1 or TRBD2 (5 bases each). This CDR3 comprises 13 residues. V was trimmed by 3 bases and J by 9 bases, leaving 12 bases between them. Per the germline V gene, CDR1 is MNHEY and CDR2 is SMNVEV (reference sequence). CDR3 amino acids: CASSFAVGTEQFF. CDR3 DNA: TGTGCCAGCAGTTTCGCGGTAGGGACTGAGCAGTTCTTC.

This clonotype was found a few times. The CDR3 nucleotides are TGTGCCAGCAGTTGGGCTTTAAATATACTTTCCTCTGGAAACACCATATATTTT. It codes for CASSWALNILSSGNTIYF. The chain joins TRBV28 to TRBJ1-3, with unresolved D. This CDR3 spans 18 amino acids. The ends were cut back, 4 bases at V and 0 bases at J, with 19 bases in the middle. From germline, CDR1 is MDHEN and CDR2 SYDVKM.

This clonotype was counted ten times or more. The V and J genes are TRBV28 and TRBJ1-2; D is perhaps TRBD1 (5 bases). This CDR3 is built from 15 residues. The germline CDR1 and CDR2 sequences are MDHEN and SYDVKM. V lost 3 bases and J lost 10, with 21 bases in between. In DNA form, the CDR3 reads TGTGCCAGCAGTTTTCCCCCCGGGACGGCTTCGTCCTACACCTTC. Residues: CASSFPPGTASSYTF.

This chain uses TRBV7-9 with TRBJ2-5; D gene unclear. V was cut by 5 bases and J by 5 bases, with 12 bases left in between. In germline, CDR1 is SEHNR, CDR2 FQNEAQ (reference sequence). The CDR3 runs to 13 residues. In DNA, the CDR3 is TGTGCCAGCAGCGAAGGAAACTGGGAGACCCAGTACTTC. As protein: CASSEGNWETQYF.

This clonotype was counted a few times. A much larger clone lies a single base off, so this may be a read error. The conserved final phenylalanine or tryptophan is absent from the CDR3, which likely points to a read error. The V gene is TRBV28, the J gene TRBJ2-7; 8 bases are a match to TRBD1. Germline trimming cut 5 bases from V and 4 bases from J; bases unmatched to any gene: 13. This CDR3 has 16 residues. Germline values: CDR1 MDHEN, CDR2 SYDVKM. The CDR3 region is CASSPSPGQGRYEQYL. As DNA, the CDR3 is TGTGCCAGCAGTCCATCCCCCGGACAGGGCCGGTACGAGCAGTACCTC.

In its sample, this clonotype was seen many times. The chain employs TRBV11-3 and TRBJ1-1; D is unclear. The CDR3 is 13 amino acids. In germline, CDR1 is SGHNT, CDR2 YENEEA. Trimming left V 3 bases short and J 1 base short, with 6 bases between. Written as DNA, the CDR3 is TGTGCCAGCAGCTTTGGGTGGAACACTGAAGCTTTCTTT. It is translated as CASSFGWNTEAFF.

The sample holds many counts of this clonotype. V is TRBV9 and J is TRBJ2-7; either TRBD1 or TRBD2 may supply D (5 bases each). The CDR3 has 14 amino acids. Trimming shortened V by 2 bases and J by 2 bases, and 11 bases separated the two germline ends. Germline V lookup: CDR1 SGDLS, CDR2 YYNGEE. Here the CDR3 reads CASSVGDPTYEQYF. DNA of the CDR3: TGTGCCAGCAGCGTGGGGGATCCCACCTACGAGCAGTACTTC.

The sample holds a few counts of this clonotype. The chain uses TRBV4-1 and TRBJ1-5, with a weak D call TRBD1 (5 bases). Trimming pared 7 bases from V and 4 bases from J, leaving 11 bases between. CDR3 size: 13 residues. The germline gives CDR1 MGHRA, CDR2 YSYEKL. The DNA of the CDR3 is TGCGCCAGCACCCATACAGGTAATCAGCCCCAGCATTTT. Translated, it gives CASTHTGNQPQHF.

This clonotype was found a few times. This chain links TRBV6-1 with TRBJ2-3; 7 nucleotides line up with TRBD1. CDR1 MNHNS and CDR2 SASEGT come from the germline V gene. Trimming took 6 bases from V and 3 from J; bases not matched to a gene: 3. The CDR3 has 13 residues. Here the CDR3 reads CASRRGQTDTQYF. CDR3 nucleotide sequence: TGTGCCAGCAGAAGGGGGCAAACAGATACGCAGTATTTT.